This TCR beta chain was recovered during a study of T cell repertoires in cytomegalovirus infection. The table lists this clonotype with a few counts. Its antigen is undetermined. TCRdb re-derived calls from the reads in MiXCR, one entry per CDR3 protein. The table records roughly 920,000 distinct CDR3 sequences, around 32% of them present only once. This CDR3 is built from 14 residues. Germline CDR1 SNHLY, CDR2 FYNNEI. V lost 3 bases, J lost 5 bases, and 11 bases lay in between. The receptor was derived from a human donor in good health (CMV status not recorded). Some clones in this sample may be carry-over from other donors' samples. This chain connects TRBV2 to TRBJ1-5; D gene uncertain. This specimen was cultured CD8+ T cells from PBMCs, taken from culture after CMV antigen stimulation. The CDR3 loop is CASSDEAGDQPQHF. Written as DNA, the CDR3 is TGTGCCAGCAGTGATGAGGCAGGTGATCAGCCCCAGCATTTT.